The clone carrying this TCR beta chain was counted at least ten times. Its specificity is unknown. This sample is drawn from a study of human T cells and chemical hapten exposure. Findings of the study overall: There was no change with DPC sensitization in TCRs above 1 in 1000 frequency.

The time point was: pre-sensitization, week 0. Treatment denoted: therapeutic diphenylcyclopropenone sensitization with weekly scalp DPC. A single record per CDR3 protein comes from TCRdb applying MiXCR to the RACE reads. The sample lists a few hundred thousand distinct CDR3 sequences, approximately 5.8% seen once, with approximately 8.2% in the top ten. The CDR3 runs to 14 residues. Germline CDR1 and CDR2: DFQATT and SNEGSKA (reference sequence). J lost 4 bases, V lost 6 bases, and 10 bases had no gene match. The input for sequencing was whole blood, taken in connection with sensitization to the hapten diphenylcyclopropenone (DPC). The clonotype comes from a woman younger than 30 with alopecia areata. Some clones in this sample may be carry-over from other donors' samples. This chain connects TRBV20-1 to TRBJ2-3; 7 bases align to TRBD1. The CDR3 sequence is CSAEDRTHPDTQYF. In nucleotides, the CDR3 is TGCAGTGCGGAGGACAGGACCCATCCAGATACGCAGTATTTT.